The 27 T cell receptor beta chains below all came from one sample that was sequenced in a study of vaccination and CD4 T cells after COVID-19. Treatment in this sample: approximately 11-day PBMC culture with coronavirus spike peptide pools or control peptides (ViraFEST assay). No antigen is known for these receptors. Scientists ran DNA taken from cultured CD4+ T cells through the Oncomine TCR Beta short-read assay for sequencing. TCRdb reanalysed the PCR reads using MiXCR and keeps one entry per CDR3 protein. The sample has about 18,000 distinct CDR3 sequences, roughly 78% seen once. This specimen was CD4+ T cells from blood, cultured in vitro, taken after SARS-CoV-2 vaccination. The origin of the receptors is a human donor who received a COVID-19 vaccine.

The rearrangement joins TRBV19 to TRBJ1-5; maybe TRBD1 (5 bases). The CDR3 has 14 amino acids. V lost 6 bases and J lost 7, with 16 bases in between. Germline CDR1 LNHDA, CDR2 SQIVND (reference sequence). CDR3 DNA sequence: TGTGCCAGTAGCCCCTGGGGCTCAGAGCAGCCCCAGCATTTT. Protein product: CASSPWGSEQPQHF.

This rearrangement joins TRBV3-1 to TRBJ1-1; D is uncertain. The CDR3 covers 12 residues. Trimming removed 1 base at V and 6 bases at J, with 6 bases between. The germline V gene has CDR1 LGHDT and CDR2 YNNKEL (reference sequence). The CDR3, as DNA: TGTGCCAGCAGCCAAGTTGGAGCTGAAGCTTTCTTT. Amino acid sequence: CASSQVGAEAFF.

The chain uses TRBV30 and TRBJ1-5; D is perhaps TRBD1 (5 bases). This CDR3 has 15 amino acids. CDR1 and CDR2 from the germline V gene are GTSNPN and SVGIG (reference sequence). Deletions cut 3 bases from V and 4 bases from J, with 16 bases between. The CDR3 loop is CAWSQNRGVNQPQHF. CDR3 nucleotides: TGTGCCTGGAGCCAAAACCGAGGGGTAAATCAGCCCCAGCATTTT.

The chain has TRBV6-1 and TRBJ2-7; TRBD2 matches 10 bases. The CDR3 runs 13 residues. The J segment lost 2 bases and the V segment lost 7 bases, leaving 2 bases of the junction unmatched. Germline V gene data show CDR1 as MNHNS and CDR2 as SASEGT. CDR3 protein: CASNLAGAYEQYF. The DNA of the CDR3 is TGTGCCAGCAATCTAGCGGGGGCCTACGAGCAGTACTTC.

This rearrangement joins TRBV11-3 to TRBJ2-7; either TRBD1 or TRBD2 may fit D (5 bases each). V was pared by 6 bases and J by 9 bases, with 18 bases between. Germline V lookup: CDR1 SGHNT, CDR2 YENEEA. CDR3 size: 13 residues. CDR3 region: CASSQNRDRGQYF. CDR3 bases: TGTGCCAGCAGTCAAAACCGGGACCGGGGGCAGTACTTC.

This clonotype was seen once. The V gene is TRBV6-5, the J gene TRBJ1-1; D call uncertain. Trimming took 0 bases from V and 0 from J, leaving 5 bases between them. CDR1 is MNHEY, CDR2 SVGAGI, per germline. The CDR3 length is 14 residues. CDR3 sequence reads: CASSYSSLNTEAFF. In nucleotides, the CDR3 is TGTGCCAGCAGTTACTCGAGTCTGAACACTGAAGCTTTCTTT.

The CDR3 protein is CASSFSGVDQPQHF. As DNA, the CDR3 is TGTGCCAGCAGTTTTTCTGGCGTGGATCAGCCCCAGCATTTT. The chain is built from TRBV2 and TRBJ1-5; no firm D call. Trimming took 5 bases from V and 5 from J, leaving 13 bases between them. The germline V gene encodes CDR1 SNHLY and CDR2 FYNNEI. CDR3 length: 14 residues.

CDR3 residues: CASSQPRDYTRTQYF. CDR3 in DNA: TGCGCCAGCAGCCAACCACGGGACTACACCCGGACCCAGTACTTC. This chain connects TRBV4-1 to TRBJ2-5, with 7 bases aligning to TRBD2. V lost 2 bases and J lost 7; bases outside the gene matches: 10. Germline loops: CDR1 MGHRA, CDR2 YSYEKL. This CDR3 has 15 amino acids.

V and J are TRBV20-1 and TRBJ1-1, with 11 nucleotides matching TRBD1. The CDR3 runs 16 residues. Germline CDR1 is DFQATT and CDR2 is SNEGSKA (reference sequence). The V gene end was trimmed by 1 base and the J gene end by 5 bases; junction bases not matched to a gene: 9. The CDR3 loop reads CSARGTGGLGDTEAFF. CDR3 in DNA: TGCAGTGCTAGAGGGACAGGGGGCCTGGGGGATACTGAAGCTTTCTTT.

The rearrangement uses TRBV19 and TRBJ2-3; a weak D match, TRBD1 (5 bases). V was shortened by 2 bases and J by 0 bases, with 6 bases between the two germline ends. The CDR3 extends over 14 amino acids. Germline V gives CDR1 LNHDA, CDR2 SQIVND (reference sequence). The DNA of the CDR3 is TGTGCCAGTAGTATATCAGGGAGCACAGATACGCAGTATTTT. Encoded protein: CASSISGSTDTQYF.

V and J are TRBV20-1 and TRBJ1-5; D remains ambiguous. CDR1 is DFQATT and CDR2 is SNEGSKA in the germline V gene (reference sequence). V lost 0 bases and J 1 base, leaving 7 bases between the germline ends. The CDR3 runs to 14 residues. In DNA, the CDR3 is TGCAGTGCTAGAGATGGGTCGAGCAATCAGCCCCAGCATTTT. It is translated as CSARDGSSNQPQHF.

The chain recombines TRBV2 with TRBJ2-5; TRBD2 matches at 9 bases. The CDR3 is made up of 15 amino acids. The trim removed 4 bases at V and 1 base at J, leaving 4 bases unmatched. Germline V CDR1 and CDR2: SNHLY, FYNNEI. The CDR3 DNA reads TGTGCCAGCAGTGTAAGCGGGGGGATCCAAGAGACCCAGTACTTC. This gives the protein CASSVSGGIQETQYF.

The chain is built from TRBV19 and TRBJ1-3; D is possibly TRBD1 (6 bases). Germline assignment: CDR1 LNHDA and CDR2 SQIVND (reference sequence). The CDR3 is 14 residues long. Trimming removed 7 bases at V and 5 bases at J, with 15 bases between. In nucleotides, the CDR3 is TGTGCCAGTACCCCGGAGAGGGGGAGAAACACCATATATTTT. Translation: CASTPERGRNTIYF. Looking up the rest from reference TRBV19 and TRBJ1-3 gives the full variable domain: DGGITQSPKYLFRKEGQNVTLSCEQNLNHDAMYWYRQDPGQGLRLIYYSQIVNDFQKGDIAEGYSVSREKKESFPLTVTSAQKNPTAFYLCASTPERGRNTIYFGEGSWLTVV.

V gene TRBV6-5 combines with J gene TRBJ2-3; D is tentatively TRBD1 or TRBD2 (5 bases each). The V gene lost 2 bases and the J gene lost 11 bases, with 8 bases spanning the gap. This CDR3 has 11 residues. Germline CDR1 and CDR2: MNHEY and SVGAGI. This CDR3 reads CASSYVGRQYF. CDR3 coding DNA: TGTGCCAGCAGTTACGTGGGACGGCAGTATTTT.

CDR3 sequence: CASSTGQYGYTF. The CDR3, as DNA: TGTGCCAGTAGTACCGGACAGTATGGCTACACCTTC. This chain links TRBV19 with TRBJ1-2; D possibly corresponds to TRBD1 (6 bases). The germline V and J ends were trimmed by 4 bases and 5 bases, with 8 bases remaining between them. Per germline, CDR1 LNHDA and CDR2 SQIVND (reference sequence). CDR3 size: 12 residues.

This sequence joins TRBV20-1 and TRBJ1-1, with D possibly matching TRBD1 (6 bases). CDR1 and CDR2 (germline): DFQATT, SNEGSKA (reference sequence). CDR3 length: 15 amino acids. Between the trimmed V and J ends, which lost 1 base and 3 bases, there was a span of 15 bases. CDR3 in amino acids: CSARGATGTDTEAFF. The CDR3 bases are TGCAGTGCTAGAGGGGCTACAGGGACGGACACTGAAGCTTTCTTT.

V and J are TRBV7-2 and TRBJ1-2; 8 positions match TRBD1. Germline values: CDR1 SGHTA, CDR2 FQGNSA. The J segment lost 8 bases and the V segment lost 3 bases, leaving 11 bases of the junction unmatched. This CDR3 region has 15 residues. In DNA form, the CDR3 reads TGTGCCAGCAGCTTGCAGGGGGCTGGTTTATCCGGCTACACCTTC. Translation: CASSLQGAGLSGYTF.

The V and J genes are TRBV7-9 and TRBJ1-2; 9 nucleotides agree with TRBD1. Germline CDR1 is SEHNR and CDR2 is FQNEAQ (reference sequence). V lost 5 bases and J lost 3; bases outside the gene matches: 4. The CDR3 totals 14 residues. CDR3 bases: TGTGCCAGCAGCGGACAGGGGTTTGACTATGGCTACACCTTC. Protein: CASSGQGFDYGYTF.

The chain has TRBV15 and TRBJ1-2, with no clear D. Germline-derived CDR1 and CDR2 are LNHNV and YYDKDF (reference sequence). The CDR3 runs to 15 residues. Trimming shortened V by 0 bases and J by 4 bases, and 12 bases separated the two germline ends. CDR3 protein: CATSRDLVGSYGYTF. CDR3 bases: TGTGCCACCAGCAGAGATTTGGTTGGGAGCTATGGCTACACCTTC.

This chain uses TRBV20-1 with TRBJ1-5; no definite D call. The CDR3 has 13 residues. The germline CDR1 and CDR2 sequences are DFQATT and SNEGSKA (reference sequence). Trimming took off 0 bases at V and 4 bases at J, with 7 bases between the two ends. The CDR3 reads CSARESVNQPQHF. CDR3 sequence (DNA): TGCAGTGCTAGAGAGTCTGTGAATCAGCCCCAGCATTTT.

The chain is built from TRBV20-1 and TRBJ1-2, with D unclear. The CDR3 totals 12 residues. Per the germline V gene, CDR1 is DFQATT and CDR2 is SNEGSKA (reference sequence). The V end lost 6 bases, the J end lost 7 bases, and 15 bases lay between the germline ends. CDR3 loop: CSAWGGLGGYTF. CDR3 coding DNA: TGCAGTGCCTGGGGAGGGTTGGGTGGCTACACCTTC.

The CDR3 loop is CSARRSNQPQHF. CDR3 in DNA: TGCAGTGCTAGAAGGAGCAATCAGCCCCAGCATTTT. The V call is TRBV20-1, the J call TRBJ1-5; D gene uncertain. The length of the CDR3 is 12 residues. V lost 2 bases and J lost 1, with 3 bases in between. Germline CDR1 reads DFQATT; CDR2 reads SNEGSKA (reference sequence).

This rearrangement joins TRBV19 to TRBJ1-1, with 8 bases fitting TRBD1. CDR3 length: 16 residues. Germline loops: CDR1 LNHDA, CDR2 SQIVND (reference sequence). The trim removed 5 bases at V and 0 bases at J, leaving 8 bases unmatched. DNA of the CDR3: TGTGCCAGTAGTCCCAGGGGGCGCGGGATGAACACTGAAGCTTTCTTT. Amino acid sequence: CASSPRGRGMNTEAFF.

This sequence joins TRBV7-3 and TRBJ2-3; D assignment may be TRBD1 or TRBD2 (5 bases each). Germline loops: CDR1 SGHTA, CDR2 FQGTGA. The CDR3 consists of 18 residues. V gave up 2 bases and J gave up 0 bases, with 18 bases separating them. In DNA form, the CDR3 reads TGTGCCAGCAGCTTATCGGGTGGGGGTTATGTTAGCACAGATACGCAGTATTTT. Its translation: CASSLSGGGYVSTDTQYF.

The V call is TRBV6-1, the J call TRBJ1-2, with unresolved D. Germline V gene sequence: CDR1 MNHNS, CDR2 SASEGT. The V and J ends lost 6 bases and 4 bases respectively, with 9 bases between them. The CDR3 spans 12 residues. Here the CDR3 DNA reads TGTGCCAGCAGAGTGGGTAGCTATGGCTACACCTTC. Protein: CASRVGSYGYTF.

V gene TRBV7-6 combines with J gene TRBJ2-5; TRBD2 matches at 10 bases. This CDR3 spans 16 amino acids. The trim removed 8 bases at V and 2 bases at J, leaving 11 bases unmatched. From germline, CDR1 is SGHVS and CDR2 FNYEAQ. The DNA of the CDR3 is TGTGCCAGCCCTAGGGGGCTAGCGGGGGTTCAAGAGACCCAGTACTTC. Its translation: CASPRGLAGVQETQYF. The whole variable domain, remainder taken from reference TRBV7-6 and TRBJ2-5, is GAGVSQSPRYKVTKRGQDVALRCDPISGHVSLYWYRQALGQGPEFLTYFNYEAQQDKSGLPNDRFSAERPEGSISTLTIQRTEQRDSAMYRCASPRGLAGVQETQYFGPGTRLLVL.

The chain combines TRBV15 with TRBJ1-2; D might be TRBD1 (5 bases). V was pared by 0 bases and J by 5 bases, with 16 bases between. The CDR3 runs 16 residues. Germline CDR1 is LNHNV and CDR2 is YYDKDF (reference sequence). The CDR3 DNA follows: TGTGCCACCAGCAGAGATCCGGGGCAGTGGGGATATGGCTACACCTTC. This gives the protein CATSRDPGQWGYGYTF.